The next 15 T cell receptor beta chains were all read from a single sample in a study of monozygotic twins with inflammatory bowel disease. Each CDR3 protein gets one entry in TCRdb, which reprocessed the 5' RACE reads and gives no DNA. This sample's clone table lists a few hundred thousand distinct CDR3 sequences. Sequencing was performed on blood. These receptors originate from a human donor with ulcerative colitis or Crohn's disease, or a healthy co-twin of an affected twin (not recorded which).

This CDR3 reads CSARWAGTGYTF. V gene TRBV20-1 combines with J gene TRBJ1-2; the D call of TRBD1 rests on TCRdb alone, since no DNA is present to check it. This CDR3 comprises 12 residues. Germline V lookup: CDR1 DFQATT, CDR2 SNEGSKA (reference sequence).

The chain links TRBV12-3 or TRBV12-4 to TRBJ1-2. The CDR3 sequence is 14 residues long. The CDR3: CASSLATMDYGYTF.

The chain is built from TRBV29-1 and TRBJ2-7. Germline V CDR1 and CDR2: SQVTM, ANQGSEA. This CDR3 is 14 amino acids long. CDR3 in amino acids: CSVVGRHSSYEQYF.

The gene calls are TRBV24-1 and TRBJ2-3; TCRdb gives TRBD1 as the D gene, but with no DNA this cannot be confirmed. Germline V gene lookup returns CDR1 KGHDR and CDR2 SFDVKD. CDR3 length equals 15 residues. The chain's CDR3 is CATSASGTGQDTQYF.

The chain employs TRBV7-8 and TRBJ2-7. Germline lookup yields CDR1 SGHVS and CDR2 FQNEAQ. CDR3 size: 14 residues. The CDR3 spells CASSHANLYYEQYF.

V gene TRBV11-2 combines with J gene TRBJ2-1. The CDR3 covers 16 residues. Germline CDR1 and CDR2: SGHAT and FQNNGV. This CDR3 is CASSLLSGSSYNEQFF.

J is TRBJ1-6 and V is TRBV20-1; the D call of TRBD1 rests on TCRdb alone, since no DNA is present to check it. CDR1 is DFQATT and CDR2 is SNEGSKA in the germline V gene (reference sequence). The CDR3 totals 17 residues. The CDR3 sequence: CSARDHRDTSYNSPLHF.

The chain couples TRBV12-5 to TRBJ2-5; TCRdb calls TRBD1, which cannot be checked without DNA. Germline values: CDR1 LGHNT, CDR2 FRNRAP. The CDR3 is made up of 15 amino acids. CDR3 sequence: CASGLGTGEGETQYF.

CDR3 region: CATSRGGGWANYGYTF. The chain joins TRBV15 to TRBJ1-2; there is no DNA to check the TCRdb D call of TRBD1. The CDR3 spans 16 residues. Germline V gene sequence: CDR1 LNHNV, CDR2 YYDKDF (reference sequence).

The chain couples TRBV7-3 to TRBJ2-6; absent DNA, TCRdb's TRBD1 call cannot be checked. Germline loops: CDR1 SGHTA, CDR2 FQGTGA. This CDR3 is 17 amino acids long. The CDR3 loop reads CASSSRGRESGANVLTF.

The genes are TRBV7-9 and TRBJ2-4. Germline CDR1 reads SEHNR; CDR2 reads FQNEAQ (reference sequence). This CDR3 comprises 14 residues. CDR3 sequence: CATLDDLAKNIQYF. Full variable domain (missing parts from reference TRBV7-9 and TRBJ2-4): DTGVSQNPRHKITKRGQNVTFRCDPISEHNRLYWYRQTLGQGPEFLTYFQNEAQLEKSRLLSDRFSAERPKGSFSTLEIQRTEQGDSAMYLCATLDDLAKNIQYFGAGTRLSVL.

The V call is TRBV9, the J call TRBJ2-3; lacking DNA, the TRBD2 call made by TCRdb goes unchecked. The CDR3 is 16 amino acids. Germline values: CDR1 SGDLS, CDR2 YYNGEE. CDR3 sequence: CASTHGTSGSTDTQYF. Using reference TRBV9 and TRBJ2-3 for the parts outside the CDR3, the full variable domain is DSGVTQTPKHLITATGQRVTLRCSPRSGDLSVYWYQQSLDQGLQFLIQYYNGEERAKGNILERFSAQQFPDLHSELNLSSLELGDSALYFCASTHGTSGSTDTQYFGPGTRLTVL.

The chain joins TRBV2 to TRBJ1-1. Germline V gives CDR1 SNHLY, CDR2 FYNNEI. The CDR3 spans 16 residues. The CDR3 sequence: CASSEDFGEMNTEAFF.

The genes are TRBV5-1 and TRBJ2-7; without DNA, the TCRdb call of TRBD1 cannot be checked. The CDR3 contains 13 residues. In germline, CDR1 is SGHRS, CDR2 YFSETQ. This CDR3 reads CASSTRGTYEQYF.

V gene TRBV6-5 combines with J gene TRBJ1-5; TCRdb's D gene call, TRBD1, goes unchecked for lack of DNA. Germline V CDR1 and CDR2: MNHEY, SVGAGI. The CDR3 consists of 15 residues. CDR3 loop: CASSYRQGKDQPQHF.